The 31 T cell receptor beta chains below were found in one sample sequenced in a study of cytomegalovirus exposure and HLA in healthy donors. Primers: 60 Vbeta forward and 13 Jbeta reverse. Generated by immunoSEQ multiplex PCR, the TCRdb table keeps only in-frame clones and is missing some. Of 100,000 to 150,000 clones in the sample, about 74% are singletons; the top ten hold roughly 6%. Sample: PBMCs. These TCRs come from a woman in her 50s in good health and CMV-seropositive.

The rearrangement joins TRBV6-5 to TRBJ1-3, with D hard to call. Germline CDR1 and CDR2: MNHEY and SVGAGI. The ends were cut back, 5 bases at V and 1 base at J, with 12 bases in the middle. This CDR3 comprises 15 residues. CDR3 bases: TGTGCCAGCAGTCCGATCGCAGGATCTGGAAACACCATATATTTT. Its translation: CASSPIAGSGNTIYF.

The rearrangement joins TRBV11-1 to TRBJ2-1; tentative D call: TRBD2 (6 bases). Per the germline V gene, CDR1 is SGHAT and CDR2 is FQDESV (reference sequence). Trimming took off 3 bases at V and 3 bases at J, with 6 bases between the two ends. This CDR3 spans 13 amino acids. The CDR3 coding sequence is TGTGCCAGCAGCTTGACTAGCTACAATGAGCAGTTCTTC. Amino acids: CASSLTSYNEQFF. Full variable domain (outside the CDR3, taken from reference TRBV11-1 and TRBJ2-1): EAEVAQSPRYKITEKSQAVAFWCDPISGHATLYWYRQILGQGPELLVQFQDESVVDDSQLPKDRFSAERLKGVDSTLKIQPAELGDSAMYLCASSLTSYNEQFFGPGTRLTVL.

V gene TRBV25-1 combines with J gene TRBJ2-5; 8 bases fit TRBD1. Germline V CDR1 and CDR2: MGHDK, SYGVNS. J was trimmed by 5 bases and V by 2 bases; bases with no gene match: 7. The CDR3 extends over 15 amino acids. CDR3 DNA: TGTGCCAGCAGTGAAGCAGGGGGCGCGGAGGAGACCCAGTACTTC. Its translation is CASSEAGGAEETQYF.

This chain uses TRBV27 with TRBJ1-2; D is possibly TRBD1 (6 bases). This CDR3 region has 14 residues. Trimming stripped 5 bases from V and 4 bases from J, with 14 bases between. Germline lookup yields CDR1 MNHEY and CDR2 SMNVEV (reference sequence). The CDR3 nucleotides read TGTGCCAGCAGTCCAAGGGGGACGGTCTATGGCTACACCTTC. Protein product: CASSPRGTVYGYTF.

The rearrangement links TRBV18 to TRBJ2-3, with TRBD1 as a possible D gene (5 bases). The V gene lost 2 bases and the J gene lost 1 base, with 10 bases spanning the gap. CDR1 is KGHSH and CDR2 is LQKENI in the germline V gene. The CDR3 contains 15 residues. CDR3: CASSPGQGGTDTQYF. The DNA of the CDR3 is TGTGCCAGCTCACCAGGCCAGGGTGGCACAGATACGCAGTATTTT.

The chain employs TRBV7-2 and TRBJ2-1, with a weak D call TRBD2 (7 bases). Trimming took off 5 bases at V and 6 bases at J, with 20 bases between the two ends. The CDR3 loop spans 16 amino acids. CDR1 and CDR2 (germline): SGHTA, FQGNSA. The CDR3 sequence: CASSPRGLRGGNEQFF. The CDR3 coding sequence is TGTGCCAGCAGCCCGAGAGGGCTTAGGGGGGGCAATGAGCAGTTCTTC.

V is TRBV19 and J is TRBJ2-2, with 8 bases fitting TRBD2. V gave up 7 bases and J gave up 0 bases; unmatched junction bases: 1. Per germline, CDR1 LNHDA and CDR2 SQIVND (reference sequence). CDR3 length: 14 amino acids. CDR3 nucleotides: TGTGCCAGTATGGGACTAGCGAACACCGGGGAGCTGTTTTTT. Translating it yields CASMGLANTGELFF.

This chain joins TRBV5-1 and TRBJ1-2, with a tentative D call TRBD1 (5 bases). Germline lookup yields CDR1 SGHRS and CDR2 YFSETQ. The CDR3 is 13 residues long. V was trimmed by 3 bases and J by 4 bases, leaving 10 bases between them. DNA for the CDR3: TGCGCCAGCAGCTCACAGGACCTCTATGGCTACACCTTC. Translation: CASSSQDLYGYTF.

V and J are TRBV6-5 and TRBJ1-6; D perhaps matches TRBD1 (6 bases). Germline V gives CDR1 MNHEY, CDR2 SVGAGI. Trimming removed 5 bases from V and 7 bases from J, with 9 bases in between. The CDR3 is 13 residues long. The CDR3 loop reads CASSRDTNSPLHF. The CDR3 region has the DNA TGTGCCAGCAGTCGGGACACAAATTCACCCCTCCACTTT.

This sequence joins TRBV7-8 and TRBJ1-4; D is undetermined. The germline V and J ends were trimmed by 1 base and 8 bases, with 14 bases remaining between them. CDR1 SGHVS and CDR2 FQNEAQ come from the germline V gene. This CDR3 has 15 residues. DNA for the CDR3: TGTGCCAGCAGCTTAGTAACGGGTTTCAGCGAAAAACTGTTTTTT. This gives the protein CASSLVTGFSEKLFF.

J is TRBJ1-1 and V is TRBV18, with D uncertain. Germline lookup yields CDR1 KGHSH and CDR2 LQKENI. The length of the CDR3 is 13 residues. With 3 bases removed from V and 0 bases from J, the gap between germline ends came to 5 bases. CDR3: CASSPFLNTEAFF. CDR3 DNA sequence: TGTGCCAGCTCACCGTTCTTGAACACTGAAGCTTTCTTT.

The gene calls are TRBV19 and TRBJ1-4; TRBD1 matches 10 bases. The trim removed 7 bases at V and 2 bases at J, leaving 7 bases unmatched. The CDR3 has 16 residues. The germline V gene has CDR1 LNHDA and CDR2 SQIVND (reference sequence). CDR3 protein: CASTTQTGGTNEKLFF. The CDR3 region has the DNA TGTGCCAGTACGACACAGACAGGGGGCACTAATGAAAAACTGTTTTTT.

V and J are TRBV19 and TRBJ1-5; no reliable D call. Trimming cost V 7 bases and J 0 bases, with 16 bases left between them. The CDR3 contains 16 residues. The germline CDR1 and CDR2 sequences are LNHDA and SQIVND (reference sequence). CDR3 in DNA: TGTGCCAGTACCCCAACGGAGTCCGATAGCAATCAGCCCCAGCATTTT. This encodes CASTPTESDSNQPQHF.

This chain links TRBV5-1 with TRBJ2-3, with 8 nucleotides matching TRBD2. The V segment lost 7 bases and the J segment 5 bases; nucleotides outside the gene matches: 15. Germline V gene data show CDR1 as SGHRS and CDR2 as YFSETQ. The CDR3 has 16 residues. For the CDR3, the DNA is TGCGCCAGCGCTTTGGGTGGCGGGGGGCCGGGAGATACGCAGTATTTT. This codes for CASALGGGGPGDTQYF.

The DNA for the CDR3 is TGTGCCAGCTCAGGACAGTCCGATCAGCCCCAGCATTTT. Amino acid sequence: CASSGQSDQPQHF. The genes are TRBV5-8 and TRBJ1-5, with TRBD1 as a possible D gene (6 bases). The CDR3 is 13 residues long. The germline CDR1 and CDR2 sequences are SGHTS and YDEGEE. V was clipped by 7 bases and J by 5 bases, with 13 bases between them.

This clone was counted a few times. This chain connects TRBV4-2 to TRBJ2-6; 8 bases agree with TRBD1. The junction had 6 bases not matched to a gene; V was cut back by 1 base and J by 1 base. This CDR3 region has 18 residues. Germline loops: CDR1 LGHNA, CDR2 YNFKEQ. This CDR3 is CASSQGAGGGSGANVLTF. The CDR3 nucleotides read TGTGCCAGCAGCCAAGGGGCAGGGGGCGGTTCTGGGGCCAACGTCCTGACTTTC.

Points on this clone: Relative to the germline gene, one junction end is altered; a read error may explain this. The chain couples TRBV7-7 to TRBJ2-5; 8 nucleotides match TRBD2. The length of the CDR3 is 15 residues. Germline CDR1 is SSHAT and CDR2 is FNYEAQ (reference sequence). The CDR3 coding sequence is TGTGCTAGCAGCTTAGGGGCGGGGGGTCAAGAGACCCAGTACTTC. Its translation is CASSLGAGGQETQYF.

The sample holds a few counts of this clone. Here the CDR3 DNA reads TGTGCCAGCAGTTTTACTAGCGCCTTAGATACGCAGTATTTT. It yields the protein CASSFTSALDTQYF. The chain links TRBV27 to TRBJ2-3, with 7 bases matching TRBD2. The CDR3 is 14 amino acids. J was trimmed by 5 bases and V by 3 bases; bases with no gene match: 5. Germline CDR1 reads MNHEY; CDR2 reads SMNVEV (reference sequence).

The gene calls are TRBV10-3 and TRBJ1-3; D unresolved. CDR3 length: 13 residues. V shed 10 bases and J shed 4 bases, with 14 bases lying between them. The germline V gene has CDR1 ENHRY and CDR2 SYGVKD. This CDR3 is CATGVEEGNTIYF. In DNA form, the CDR3 reads TGTGCCACCGGGGTGGAGGAAGGAAACACCATATATTTT.

This clone was counted a few times. The chain joins TRBV2 to TRBJ2-7, with 8 bases matching TRBD2. The CDR3 consists of 14 residues. V was pared by 7 bases and J by 3 bases, with 8 bases of the junction left unmatched. The germline V gene has CDR1 SNHLY and CDR2 FYNNEI. CDR3 residues: CASIPLRGGYEQYF. CDR3 nucleotide sequence: TGTGCCAGCATCCCCCTACGGGGGGGCTACGAGCAGTACTTC.

This chain connects TRBV4-1 to TRBJ1-4, with 7 positions matching TRBD1. Germline CDR1 MGHRA, CDR2 YSYEKL. This CDR3 contains 15 residues. Trimming took 7 bases from V and 6 from J; bases not matched to a gene: 11. CDR3 sequence: CASIEGTARYEKLFF. Written as DNA, the CDR3 is TGCGCCAGCATTGAAGGGACAGCGCGATATGAAAAACTGTTTTTT.

This sequence joins TRBV10-3 and TRBJ2-1; the D gene is possibly TRBD2 (5 bases). This CDR3 has 14 amino acids. Trimming removed 4 bases at V and 6 bases at J, with 13 bases between. Germline V gives CDR1 ENHRY, CDR2 SYGVKD. The CDR3 DNA sequence: TGTGCCATCAGTGGTAGGCCGGGATTCAATGAGCAGTTCTTC. It encodes CAISGRPGFNEQFF.

The chain has TRBV5-5 and TRBJ2-3; D may be TRBD2 (5 bases). CDR3 size: 15 residues. Germline lookup yields CDR1 SGHKS and CDR2 YYEKEE (reference sequence). Trimming stripped 0 bases from V and 2 bases from J, with 10 bases between. The CDR3 DNA reads as TGTGCCAGCAGCTTGGGGTTCGGGGTCACAGATACGCAGTATTTT. Translation gives CASSLGFGVTDTQYF.

The genes are TRBV5-1 and TRBJ1-2; 10 bases are a match to TRBD1. V trimming: 4 bases; J trimming: 7 bases; junction bases outside the gene matches: 13. The CDR3 runs to 16 residues. Germline V gives CDR1 SGHRS, CDR2 YFSETQ. CDR3 protein: CASSPMGGTGASGYTF. As DNA, the CDR3 is TGCGCCAGCAGCCCGATGGGCGGGACAGGGGCAAGTGGCTACACCTTC.

The chain couples TRBV21-1 to TRBJ1-1; the table calls TRBD1, which could not be checked here. TRBV21-1 is deemed a pseudogene. CDR3 length: 15 residues. The CDR3: CASRLNGDSNTEAFF. As DNA, the CDR3 is TGTGCCAGCAGACTCAACGGGGACAGCAACACTGAAGCTTTCTTT.

The J gene is TRBJ2-5, the V gene TRBV19, with TRBD2 matching 8 bases. The trim removed 10 bases at V and 5 bases at J, leaving 9 bases unmatched. This CDR3 has 13 amino acids. Germline lookup yields CDR1 LNHDA and CDR2 SQIVND (reference sequence). The CDR3 loop is CATTGLGYETQYF. Written as DNA, the CDR3 is TGTGCCACCACGGGACTAGGATACGAGACCCAGTACTTC.

V and J are TRBV5-6 and TRBJ2-7; TRBD1 agrees at 12 bases. This CDR3 comprises 15 residues. With 4 bases clipped from V and 4 bases from J, the junction kept 6 bases outside the gene matches. Germline loops: CDR1 SGHDT, CDR2 YYEEEE. CDR3 amino acids: CASSGRDRGRYEQYF. The CDR3 DNA reads as TGTGCCAGCAGCGGCCGGGACAGGGGGCGGTACGAGCAGTACTTC.

The gene calls are TRBV7-2 and TRBJ2-7; D is ambiguous. With 6 bases removed from V and 2 bases from J, the gap between germline ends came to 5 bases. The germline CDR1 and CDR2 sequences are SGHTA and FQGNSA. This CDR3 is 11 amino acids long. This CDR3 is CASSAAYEQYF. The CDR3 region has the DNA TGTGCCAGCAGTGCGGCCTACGAGCAGTACTTC.

J is TRBJ1-2 and V is TRBV5-1, with TRBD1 as a possible D gene (6 bases). V was pared by 5 bases and J by 10 bases, with 18 bases between. Germline V gives CDR1 SGHRS, CDR2 YFSETQ. The CDR3 spans 13 residues. Written as DNA, the CDR3 is TGCGCCAGCAGTGACCGGGGGGGCGATGTCTACACCTTC. Its protein product is CASSDRGGDVYTF.

The table lists this clone with many counts. The chain employs TRBV19 and TRBJ2-7, with 8 bases identical to TRBD2. This CDR3 is built from 14 residues. The V segment lost 3 bases and the J segment 3 bases; nucleotides outside the gene matches: 4. The germline V gene encodes CDR1 LNHDA and CDR2 SQIVND (reference sequence). The CDR3 nucleotides read TGTGCCAGTAGTATGGGACTAGGGAGCTACGAGCAGTACTTC. Translating it yields CASSMGLGSYEQYF.

This clone was detected once. The chain is built from TRBV9 and TRBJ1-5; D ambiguous. Trimming shortened V by 4 bases and J by 4 bases, and 12 bases separated the two germline ends. The CDR3 spans 14 residues. CDR1 and CDR2 (germline): SGDLS, YYNGEE. CDR3 coding DNA: TGTGCCAGCAGCCCCTCGACACGGAATCAGCCCCAGCATTTT. It is translated as CASSPSTRNQPQHF.